The 21 T cell receptor beta chains presented below share a single source sample, sequenced in a study of long-term antiretroviral therapy in people with HIV. Version v3.0 of the immunoSEQ assay was performed at survey level. Here immunoSEQ multiplex PCR was the method, and the copy in TCRdb shows in-frame clones only, minus some. Among 10,000 to 13,000 clones listed, roughly 80% were seen once. Material: unsorted PBMCs, obtained 1.2 years after starting antiretroviral therapy. All receptors derive from a man in his forties with HIV.

The V call is TRBV6-1, the J call TRBJ1-2, with 7 nucleotides matching TRBD1. This CDR3 comprises 14 residues. Germline assignment: CDR1 MNHNS and CDR2 SASEGT. The V gene end was trimmed by 5 bases and the J gene end by 4 bases; junction bases not matched to a gene: 7. CDR3 coding DNA: TGTGCCAGCAGTTCAGACAGGGCCTTCTATGGCTACACCTTC. Translating gives CASSSDRAFYGYTF.

The chain links TRBV15 to TRBJ1-6; D possibly corresponds to TRBD1 (6 bases). Germline loops: CDR1 LNHNV, CDR2 YYDKDF (reference sequence). Trimming removed 0 bases at V and 8 bases at J, with 17 bases between. This CDR3 is built from 17 residues. The DNA for the CDR3 is TGTGCCACCAGCAGAGATGTTGGGACATGGGGGGATTCACCCCTCCACTTT. Protein product: CATSRDVGTWGDSPLHF.

The rearrangement joins TRBV9 to TRBJ2-7; 16 positions match TRBD2. The germline CDR1 and CDR2 sequences are SGDLS and YYNGEE. V dropped 4 bases and J dropped 2; count of bases not matched to a gene: 6. CDR3 length equals 17 residues. Written as DNA, the CDR3 is TGTGCCAGCAGCCACGGGACTAGCGGGGGGGGAGCCTACGAGCAGTACTTC. As protein: CASSHGTSGGGAYEQYF. Filled out from reference TRBV9 and TRBJ2-7, the complete variable domain reads DSGVTQTPKHLITATGQRVTLRCSPRSGDLSVYWYQQSLDQGLQFLIQYYNGEERAKGNILERFSAQQFPDLHSELNLSSLELGDSALYFCASSHGTSGGGAYEQYFGPGTRLTVT.

V usage is TRBV2 and J usage is TRBJ2-2; tentatively, D is TRBD2 (5 bases). The germline CDR1 and CDR2 sequences are SNHLY and FYNNEI. The CDR3 has 14 residues. Trimming shortened V by 10 bases and J by 5 bases, and 17 bases separated the two germline ends. The CDR3 protein is CATLNPRGTGELFF. The DNA of the CDR3 is TGTGCCACCTTAAACCCCCGAGGGACCGGGGAGCTGTTTTTT.

The chain recombines TRBV9 with TRBJ2-3; weak D call: TRBD1 (6 bases). Germline loops: CDR1 SGDLS, CDR2 YYNGEE. The V and J ends lost 2 bases and 6 bases respectively, with 7 bases between them. The CDR3 loop spans 12 amino acids. Written as DNA, the CDR3 is TGTGCCAGCAGCGTCACAGGGGATACGCAGTATTTT. It translates to CASSVTGDTQYF. The variable domain in full, with the rest retrieved from reference TRBV9 and TRBJ2-3, is DSGVTQTPKHLITATGQRVTLRCSPRSGDLSVYWYQQSLDQGLQFLIQYYNGEERAKGNILERFSAQQFPDLHSELNLSSLELGDSALYFCASSVTGDTQYFGPGTRLTVL.

The V call is TRBV5-1, the J call TRBJ1-1; D is unresolved. The CDR3 contains 16 residues. Trimming shortened V by 0 bases and J by 0 bases, and 12 bases separated the two germline ends. Germline loops: CDR1 SGHRS, CDR2 YFSETQ. In DNA form, the CDR3 reads TGCGCCAGCAGCTTGGCCGGGCAGACCATGAACACTGAAGCTTTCTTT. Amino acids: CASSLAGQTMNTEAFF.

This chain connects TRBV5-5 to TRBJ1-6; D is unclear. V lost 1 base to trimming and J lost 4 bases, with 9 bases between them. The CDR3 totals 15 residues. The germline gives CDR1 SGHKS, CDR2 YYEKEE (reference sequence). CDR3 protein: CASSLWTAYNSPLHF. The CDR3, as DNA: TGTGCCAGCAGCTTGTGGACGGCTTATAATTCACCCCTCCACTTT. Combining the CDR3 with reference TRBV5-5 and TRBJ1-6 gives the whole variable domain DAGVTQSPTHLIKTRGQQVTLRCSPISGHKSVSWYQQVLGQGPQFIFQYYEKEERGRGNFPDRFSARQFPNYSSELNVNALLLGDSALYLCASSLWTAYNSPLHFGNGTRLTVT.

The chain is built from TRBV19 and TRBJ1-1; perhaps TRBD1 as D (6 bases). This CDR3 has 16 amino acids. V was pared by 4 bases and J by 3 bases, with 18 bases between. Germline V CDR1 and CDR2: LNHDA, SQIVND (reference sequence). The CDR3 nucleotides read TGTGCCAGTAGTACCCCCCGGGGGCGAACGGACACTGAAGCTTTCTTT. Residues: CASSTPRGRTDTEAFF.

V is TRBV18 and J is TRBJ2-7, with D possibly being TRBD1 (6 bases). V was shortened by 2 bases and J by 2 bases, with 10 bases between the two germline ends. Germline CDR1 reads KGHSH; CDR2 reads LQKENI. The CDR3 has 14 amino acids. The chain's CDR3 is CASSPGGQTYEQYF. CDR3 coding DNA: TGTGCCAGCTCACCAGGAGGACAGACCTACGAGCAGTACTTC.

The V call is TRBV9, the J call TRBJ2-3, with 10 bases matching TRBD2. Germline lookup yields CDR1 SGDLS and CDR2 YYNGEE. Unmatched junction bases numbered 17, after V lost 6 bases and J lost 7 bases. The CDR3 sequence is 17 residues long. This chain's CDR3 is CASNPEISGGPSNTQYF. The CDR3, as DNA: TGTGCCAGCAACCCTGAGATTAGCGGGGGGCCTTCCAATACGCAGTATTTT.

In nucleotides, the CDR3 is TGTGCCAGCAGTTTACGGGGGGTCGCTGAAGCTTTCTTT. Its protein product is CASSLRGVAEAFF. The genes are TRBV27 and TRBJ1-1; perhaps TRBD1 as D (5 bases). The CDR3 sequence is 13 residues long. The germline V gene encodes CDR1 MNHEY and CDR2 SMNVEV (reference sequence). V was cut by 2 bases and J by 6 bases, with 10 bases left in between.

This chain uses TRBV6-1 with TRBJ1-6; D gene uncertain. The ends were cut back, 6 bases at V and 7 bases at J, with 16 bases in the middle. Germline assignment: CDR1 MNHNS and CDR2 SASEGT. The CDR3 covers 15 residues. The CDR3 DNA is TGTGCCAGCAGGGACGGATCCAGCTGGAATTCACCCCTCCACTTT. Encoded protein: CASRDGSSWNSPLHF.

This chain links TRBV4-1 with TRBJ2-7; no clear D. Germline V gene sequence: CDR1 MGHRA, CDR2 YSYEKL. The germline V and J ends were trimmed by 0 bases and 3 bases, with 15 bases remaining between them. The CDR3 is made up of 16 amino acids. CDR3 sequence reads: CASSQETPSTLYEQYF. CDR3 nucleotides: TGCGCCAGCAGCCAAGAAACCCCTAGTACCCTCTACGAGCAGTACTTC.

This clone appeared once. The rearrangement links TRBV7-3 to TRBJ2-7; 7 bases align to TRBD1. The germline gives CDR1 SGHTA, CDR2 FQGTGA. The CDR3 spans 15 residues. J gave up 0 bases and V 4 bases, and 6 bases lay outside the gene matches. The CDR3 sequence is CASSSKTGVSYEQYF. Written as DNA, the CDR3 is TGTGCCAGCAGCTCTAAAACAGGGGTCTCCTACGAGCAGTACTTC.

The chain has TRBV5-8 and TRBJ2-7; 9 nucleotides match TRBD2. This CDR3 has 17 residues. V was clipped by 0 bases and J by 3 bases; unmatched bases: 10. The V gene's germline CDR1 is SGHTS and CDR2 YDEGEE. CDR3 sequence reads: CASSLGPRASGIYEQYF. The CDR3 coding sequence is TGTGCCAGCAGCTTGGGGCCTAGGGCTAGCGGGATCTACGAGCAGTACTTC.

V is TRBV19 and J is TRBJ1-2, with 8 bases identical to TRBD1. The junction had 10 bases not matched to a gene; V was cut back by 7 bases and J by 6 bases. This CDR3 spans 14 amino acids. Germline CDR1 is LNHDA and CDR2 is SQIVND (reference sequence). The chain's CDR3 is CASIRQGTSNGYTF. The CDR3 nucleotides read TGTGCCAGTATTCGACAGGGGACTTCCAATGGCTACACCTTC.

The table lists this clone with a few counts. The CDR3 spells CAWRDRMGSPLHF. DNA for the CDR3: TGTGCCTGGAGGGACAGAATGGGTTCACCCCTCCACTTT. This chain joins TRBV30 and TRBJ1-6; a weak D match, TRBD1 (6 bases). This CDR3 region has 13 residues. The V gene's germline CDR1 is GTSNPN and CDR2 SVGIG (reference sequence). The V and J ends lost 3 bases and 9 bases respectively, with 12 bases between them.

This chain uses TRBV2 with TRBJ1-6; D remains unclear. The V and J ends lost 4 bases and 9 bases respectively, with 7 bases between them. CDR3 length: 12 residues. CDR1 is SNHLY and CDR2 is FYNNEI in the germline V gene. CDR3 protein: CASSGRVSPLHF. DNA of the CDR3: TGTGCCAGCAGTGGGCGCGTTTCACCCCTCCACTTT.

The chain combines TRBV28 with TRBJ2-2, with D possibly matching TRBD1 (7 bases). The V end lost 3 bases, the J end lost 3 bases, and 8 bases lay between the germline ends. Germline V gene data show CDR1 as MDHEN and CDR2 as SYDVKM. The CDR3 sequence is 14 residues long. CDR3 sequence (DNA): TGTGCCAGCAGTTTCAGGGGGGACACCGGGGAGCTGTTTTTT. Protein: CASSFRGDTGELFF.

This chain connects TRBV4-3 to TRBJ2-3, with 10 positions matching TRBD1. This CDR3 contains 16 residues. Germline V gives CDR1 LGHNA, CDR2 YSLEER. Trimming took 4 bases from V and 3 from J; bases not matched to a gene: 7. Here the CDR3 DNA reads TGCGCCAGCAGCCCATCCCGGGACAGGGGTACAGATACGCAGTATTTT. It specifies CASSPSRDRGTDTQYF.

The rearrangement joins TRBV6-1 to TRBJ1-5, with D tentatively TRBD1 (5 bases). Germline values: CDR1 MNHNS, CDR2 SASEGT. This CDR3 contains 13 residues. V dropped 2 bases and J dropped 12 bases, with 14 bases sitting between them. The CDR3 loop is CASSERQTHVQHF. DNA of the CDR3: TGTGCCAGCAGTGAACGACAGACTCACGTCCAGCATTTT.